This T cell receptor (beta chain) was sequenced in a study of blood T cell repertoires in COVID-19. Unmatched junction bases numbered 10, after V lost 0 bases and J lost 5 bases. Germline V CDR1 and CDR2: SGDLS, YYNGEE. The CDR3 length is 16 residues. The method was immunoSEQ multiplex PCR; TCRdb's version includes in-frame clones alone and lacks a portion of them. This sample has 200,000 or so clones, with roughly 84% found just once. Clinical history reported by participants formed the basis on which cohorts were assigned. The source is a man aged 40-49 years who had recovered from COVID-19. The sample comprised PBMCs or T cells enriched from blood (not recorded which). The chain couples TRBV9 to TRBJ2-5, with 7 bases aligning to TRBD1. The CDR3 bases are TGTGCCAGCAGCGTAGGTATAGGGGGCGACTTTGAGACCCAGTACTTC. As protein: CASSVGIGGDFETQYF.